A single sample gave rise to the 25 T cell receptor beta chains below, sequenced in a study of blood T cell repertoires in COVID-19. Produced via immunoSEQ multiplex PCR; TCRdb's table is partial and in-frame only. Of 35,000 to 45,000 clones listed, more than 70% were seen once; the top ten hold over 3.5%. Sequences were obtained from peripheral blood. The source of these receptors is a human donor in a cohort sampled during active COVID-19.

The CDR3 bases are TGTGCCACCAGCAGAGTATGGGGGGATGAGCAGTTCTTC. Translating it yields CATSRVWGDEQFF. This chain connects TRBV15 to TRBJ2-1; D might be TRBD2 (6 bases). In germline, CDR1 is LNHNV, CDR2 YYDKDF (reference sequence). The CDR3 runs 13 residues. Between the trimmed V and J ends, which lost 1 base and 8 bases, there was a span of 9 bases.

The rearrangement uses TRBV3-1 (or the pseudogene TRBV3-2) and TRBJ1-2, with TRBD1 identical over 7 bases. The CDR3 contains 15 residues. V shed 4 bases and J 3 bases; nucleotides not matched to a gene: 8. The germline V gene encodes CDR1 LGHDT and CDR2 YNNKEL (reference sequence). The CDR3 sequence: CASSPRQGVDYGYTF. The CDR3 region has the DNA TGTGCCAGCAGCCCGAGACAGGGTGTAGACTATGGCTACACCTTC.

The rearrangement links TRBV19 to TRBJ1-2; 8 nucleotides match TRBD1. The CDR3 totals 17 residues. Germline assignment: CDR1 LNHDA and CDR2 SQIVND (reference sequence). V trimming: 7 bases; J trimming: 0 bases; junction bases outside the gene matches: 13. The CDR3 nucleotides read TGTGCCAGTACCCCCCGGGACAGGCTTCTTACTAACTATGGCTACACCTTC. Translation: CASTPRDRLLTNYGYTF.

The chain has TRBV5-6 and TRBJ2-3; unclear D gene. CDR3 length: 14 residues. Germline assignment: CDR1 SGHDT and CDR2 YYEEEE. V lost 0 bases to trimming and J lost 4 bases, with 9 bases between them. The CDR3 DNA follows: TGTGCCAGCAGCTTGGACGGGTGGGCAGATACGCAGTATTTT. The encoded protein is CASSLDGWADTQYF.

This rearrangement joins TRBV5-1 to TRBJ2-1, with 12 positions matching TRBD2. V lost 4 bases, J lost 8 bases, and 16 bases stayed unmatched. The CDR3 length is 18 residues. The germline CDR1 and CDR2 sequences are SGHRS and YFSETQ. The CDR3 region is CASSLGRQRLAGADEQFF. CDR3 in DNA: TGCGCCAGCAGCCTCGGGAGGCAACGACTAGCGGGGGCCGATGAGCAGTTCTTC.

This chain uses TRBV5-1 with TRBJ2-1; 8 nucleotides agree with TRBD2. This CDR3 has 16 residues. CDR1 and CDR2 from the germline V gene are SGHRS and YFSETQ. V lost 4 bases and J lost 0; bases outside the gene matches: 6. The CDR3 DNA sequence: TGCGCCAGCAGCCCGTCGGGGGGGGTCTCCTACAATGAGCAGTTCTTC. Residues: CASSPSGGVSYNEQFF.

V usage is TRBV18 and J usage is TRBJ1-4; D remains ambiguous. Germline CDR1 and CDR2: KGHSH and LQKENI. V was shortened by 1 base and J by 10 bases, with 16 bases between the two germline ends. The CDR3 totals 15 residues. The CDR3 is CASSPRDGGPVKLFF. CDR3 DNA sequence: TGTGCCAGCTCACCACGAGACGGAGGACCCGTAAAACTGTTTTTT.

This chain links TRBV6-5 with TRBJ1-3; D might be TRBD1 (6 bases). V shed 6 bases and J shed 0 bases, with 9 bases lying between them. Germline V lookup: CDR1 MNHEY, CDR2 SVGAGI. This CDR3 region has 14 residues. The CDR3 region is CASSRDISGNTIYF. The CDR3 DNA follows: TGTGCCAGCAGCCGGGACATCTCTGGAAACACCATATATTTT.

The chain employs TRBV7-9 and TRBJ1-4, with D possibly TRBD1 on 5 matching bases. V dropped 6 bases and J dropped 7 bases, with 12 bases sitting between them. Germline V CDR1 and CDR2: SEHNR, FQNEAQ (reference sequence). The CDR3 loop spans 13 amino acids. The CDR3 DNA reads TGTGCCAGCAGTACGGGTAGGGGTGAAAAACTGTTTTTT. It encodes CASSTGRGEKLFF.

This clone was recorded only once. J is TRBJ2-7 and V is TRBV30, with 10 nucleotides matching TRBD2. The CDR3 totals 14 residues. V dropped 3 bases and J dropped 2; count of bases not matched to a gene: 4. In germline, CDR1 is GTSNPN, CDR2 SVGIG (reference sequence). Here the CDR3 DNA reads TGTGCCTGGAGCGAAAGCGGGGGGGCCTACGAGCAGTACTTC. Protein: CAWSESGGAYEQYF.

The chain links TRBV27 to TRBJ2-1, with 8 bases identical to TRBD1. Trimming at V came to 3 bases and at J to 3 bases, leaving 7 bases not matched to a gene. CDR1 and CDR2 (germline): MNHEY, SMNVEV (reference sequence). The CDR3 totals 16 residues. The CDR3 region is CASSFWAGGDYNEQFF. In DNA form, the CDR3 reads TGTGCCAGCAGTTTTTGGGCAGGGGGCGACTACAATGAGCAGTTCTTC.

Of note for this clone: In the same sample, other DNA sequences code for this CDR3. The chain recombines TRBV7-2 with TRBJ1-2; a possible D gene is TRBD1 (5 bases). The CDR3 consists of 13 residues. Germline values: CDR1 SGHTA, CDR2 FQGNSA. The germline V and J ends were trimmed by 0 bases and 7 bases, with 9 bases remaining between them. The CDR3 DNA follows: TGTGCCAGCAGCTTAGCGCTTAGGGGTGGCTACACCTTC. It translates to CASSLALRGGYTF.

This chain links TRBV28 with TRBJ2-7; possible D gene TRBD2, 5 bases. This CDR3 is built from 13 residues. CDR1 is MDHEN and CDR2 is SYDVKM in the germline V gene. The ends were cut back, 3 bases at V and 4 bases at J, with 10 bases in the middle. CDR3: CASSFLARYEQYF. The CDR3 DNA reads TGTGCCAGCAGTTTTCTAGCACGGTACGAGCAGTACTTC.

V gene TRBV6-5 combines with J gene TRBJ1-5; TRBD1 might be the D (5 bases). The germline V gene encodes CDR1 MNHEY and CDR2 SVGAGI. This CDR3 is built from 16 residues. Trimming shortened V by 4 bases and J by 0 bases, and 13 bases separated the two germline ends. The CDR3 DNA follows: TGTGCCAGCAGTTCCCTCCCGACAGCTAGCAATCAGCCCCAGCATTTT. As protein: CASSSLPTASNQPQHF.

The CDR3: CASSEAGVTGELFF. The CDR3 nucleotides are TGCGCCAGCAGTGAAGCGGGAGTTACCGGGGAGCTGTTTTTT. J is TRBJ2-2 and V is TRBV10-1, with 8 bases matching TRBD2. The CDR3 has 14 amino acids. The germline gives CDR1 WNHNN, CDR2 SYGVQD (reference sequence). The J segment lost 5 bases and the V segment lost 3 bases, leaving 2 bases of the junction unmatched.

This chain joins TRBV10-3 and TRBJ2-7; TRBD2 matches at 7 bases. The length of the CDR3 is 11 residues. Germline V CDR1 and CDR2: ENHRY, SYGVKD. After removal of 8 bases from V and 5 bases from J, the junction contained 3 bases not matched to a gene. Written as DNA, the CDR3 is TGTGCCATCCGAAGCGGGAACGAGCAGTACTTC. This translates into CAIRSGNEQYF.

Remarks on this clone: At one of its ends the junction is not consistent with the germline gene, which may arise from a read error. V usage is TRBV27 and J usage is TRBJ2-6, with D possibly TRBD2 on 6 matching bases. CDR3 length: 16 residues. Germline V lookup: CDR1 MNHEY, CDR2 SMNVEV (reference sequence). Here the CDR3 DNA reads TGTGCCAGCAGTCGGGCGGGGTTCTCTGTGGCCAACGTCCTGACTTTC. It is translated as CASSRAGFSVANVLTF.

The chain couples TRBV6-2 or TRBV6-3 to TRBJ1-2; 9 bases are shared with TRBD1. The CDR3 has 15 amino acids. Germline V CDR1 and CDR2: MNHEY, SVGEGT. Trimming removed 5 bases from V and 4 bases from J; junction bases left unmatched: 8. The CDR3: CASSPAGTGIYGYTF. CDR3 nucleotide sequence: TGTGCCAGCAGTCCCGCCGGGACAGGGATCTATGGCTACACCTTC.

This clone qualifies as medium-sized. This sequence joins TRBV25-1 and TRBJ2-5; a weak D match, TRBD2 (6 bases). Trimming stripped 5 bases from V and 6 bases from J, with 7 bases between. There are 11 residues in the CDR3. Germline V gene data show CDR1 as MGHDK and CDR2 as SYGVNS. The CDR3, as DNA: TGTGCCAGCAGTCGGGGGAAGACCCAGTACTTC. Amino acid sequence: CASSRGKTQYF.

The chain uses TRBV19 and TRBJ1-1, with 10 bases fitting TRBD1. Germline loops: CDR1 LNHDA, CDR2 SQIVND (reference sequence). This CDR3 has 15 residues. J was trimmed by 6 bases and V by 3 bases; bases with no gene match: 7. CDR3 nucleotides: TGTGCCAGTAGTATTCCAGGGACAGGGGCTCCTGAAGCTTTCTTT. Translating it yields CASSIPGTGAPEAFF.

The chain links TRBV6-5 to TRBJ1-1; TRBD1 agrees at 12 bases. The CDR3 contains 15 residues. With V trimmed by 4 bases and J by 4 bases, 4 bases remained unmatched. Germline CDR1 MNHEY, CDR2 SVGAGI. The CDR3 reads CASSSRDRGPTEAFF. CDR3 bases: TGTGCCAGCAGTTCTAGGGACAGGGGGCCCACTGAAGCTTTCTTT.

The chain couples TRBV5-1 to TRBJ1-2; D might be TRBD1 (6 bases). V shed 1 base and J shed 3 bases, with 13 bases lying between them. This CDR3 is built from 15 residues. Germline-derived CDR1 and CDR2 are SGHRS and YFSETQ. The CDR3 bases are TGCGCCAGCAGCTTGCTAGGGGGAATGGACTATGGCTACACCTTC. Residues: CASSLLGGMDYGYTF.

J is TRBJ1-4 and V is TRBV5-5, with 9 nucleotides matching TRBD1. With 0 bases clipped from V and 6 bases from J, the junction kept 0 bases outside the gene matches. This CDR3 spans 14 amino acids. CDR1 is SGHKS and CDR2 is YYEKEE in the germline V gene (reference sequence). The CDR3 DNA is TGTGCCAGCAGCTTGGGGACAGGGGATGAAAAACTGTTTTTT. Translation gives CASSLGTGDEKLFF. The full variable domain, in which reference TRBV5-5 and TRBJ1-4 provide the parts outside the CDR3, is DAGVTQSPTHLIKTRGQQVTLRCSPISGHKSVSWYQQVLGQGPQFIFQYYEKEERGRGNFPDRFSARQFPNYSSELNVNALLLGDSALYLCASSLGTGDEKLFFGSGTQLSVL.

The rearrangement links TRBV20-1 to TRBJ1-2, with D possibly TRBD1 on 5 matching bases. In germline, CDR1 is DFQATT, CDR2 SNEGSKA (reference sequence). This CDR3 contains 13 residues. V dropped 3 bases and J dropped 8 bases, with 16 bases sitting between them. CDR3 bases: TGCAGTGCTAGTTTTCCGGGGGAGGGGGGCTACACCTTC. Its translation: CSASFPGEGGYTF.

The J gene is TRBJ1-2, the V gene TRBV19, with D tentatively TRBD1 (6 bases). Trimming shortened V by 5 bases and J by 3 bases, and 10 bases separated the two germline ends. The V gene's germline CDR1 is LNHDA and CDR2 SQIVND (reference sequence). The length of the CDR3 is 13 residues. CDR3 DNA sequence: TGTGCCAGTAGTCAGACAGGCGACTATGGCTACACCTTC. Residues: CASSQTGDYGYTF.